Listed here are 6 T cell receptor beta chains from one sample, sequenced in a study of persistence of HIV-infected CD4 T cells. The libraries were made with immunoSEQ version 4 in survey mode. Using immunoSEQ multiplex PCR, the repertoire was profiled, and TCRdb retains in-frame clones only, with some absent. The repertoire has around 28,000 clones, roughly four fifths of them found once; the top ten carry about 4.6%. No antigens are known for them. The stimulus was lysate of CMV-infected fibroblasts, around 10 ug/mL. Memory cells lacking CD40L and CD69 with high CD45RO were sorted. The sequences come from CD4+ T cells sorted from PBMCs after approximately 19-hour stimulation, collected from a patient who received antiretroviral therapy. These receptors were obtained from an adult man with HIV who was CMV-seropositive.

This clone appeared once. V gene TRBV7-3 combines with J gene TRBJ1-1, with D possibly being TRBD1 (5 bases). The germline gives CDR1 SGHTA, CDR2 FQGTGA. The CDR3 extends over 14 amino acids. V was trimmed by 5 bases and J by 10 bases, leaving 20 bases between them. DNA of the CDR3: TGTGCCAGCAGCCCTGGCTCGGGGGGGATTGGAGCTTTCTTT. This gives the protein CASSPGSGGIGAFF.

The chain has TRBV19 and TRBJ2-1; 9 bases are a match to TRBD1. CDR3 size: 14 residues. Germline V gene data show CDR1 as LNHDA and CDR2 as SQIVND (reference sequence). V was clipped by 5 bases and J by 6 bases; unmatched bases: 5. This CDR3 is CASSRGTGPNEQFF. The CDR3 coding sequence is TGTGCCAGTAGTCGTGGGACAGGGCCCAATGAGCAGTTCTTC.

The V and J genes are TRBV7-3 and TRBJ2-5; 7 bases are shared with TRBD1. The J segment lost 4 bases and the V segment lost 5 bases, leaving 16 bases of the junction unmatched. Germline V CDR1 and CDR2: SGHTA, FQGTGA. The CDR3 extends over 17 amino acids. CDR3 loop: CASSPNGRGILGETQYF. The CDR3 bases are TGTGCCAGCAGCCCGAACGGCAGGGGGATCTTAGGAGAGACCCAGTACTTC. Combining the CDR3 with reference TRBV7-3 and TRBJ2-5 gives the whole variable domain GAGVSQTPSNKVTEKGKYVELRCDPISGHTALYWYRQSLGQGPEFLIYFQGTGAADDSGLPNDRFFAVRPEGSVSTLKIQRTERGDSAVYLCASSPNGRGILGETQYFGPGTRLLVL.

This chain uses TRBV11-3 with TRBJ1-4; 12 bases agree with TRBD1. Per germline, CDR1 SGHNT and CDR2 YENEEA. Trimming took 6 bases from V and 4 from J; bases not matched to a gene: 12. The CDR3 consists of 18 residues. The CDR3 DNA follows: TGTGCCAGCAGACAAGGGACAGGGGGCGTCTTGGGTAATGAAAAACTGTTTTTT. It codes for CASRQGTGGVLGNEKLFF.

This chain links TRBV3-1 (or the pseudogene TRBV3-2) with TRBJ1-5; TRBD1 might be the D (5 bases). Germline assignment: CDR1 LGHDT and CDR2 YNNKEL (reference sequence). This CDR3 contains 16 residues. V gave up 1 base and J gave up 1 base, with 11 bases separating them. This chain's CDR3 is CASSQGGGGSNQPQHF. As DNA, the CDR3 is TGTGCCAGCAGCCAAGGGGGGGGAGGAAGCAATCAGCCCCAGCATTTT.

CDR3 sequence (DNA): TGTGCCAGCAGCTTAAATCCTGGGGGCGACACCGGGGAGCTGTTTTTT. Translated, it gives CASSLNPGGDTGELFF. The rearrangement links TRBV7-3 to TRBJ2-2; weak D call: TRBD1 (6 bases). Germline CDR1 is SGHTA and CDR2 is FQGTGA. V was clipped by 1 base and J by 3 bases, with 12 bases between them. This CDR3 is 16 amino acids long.